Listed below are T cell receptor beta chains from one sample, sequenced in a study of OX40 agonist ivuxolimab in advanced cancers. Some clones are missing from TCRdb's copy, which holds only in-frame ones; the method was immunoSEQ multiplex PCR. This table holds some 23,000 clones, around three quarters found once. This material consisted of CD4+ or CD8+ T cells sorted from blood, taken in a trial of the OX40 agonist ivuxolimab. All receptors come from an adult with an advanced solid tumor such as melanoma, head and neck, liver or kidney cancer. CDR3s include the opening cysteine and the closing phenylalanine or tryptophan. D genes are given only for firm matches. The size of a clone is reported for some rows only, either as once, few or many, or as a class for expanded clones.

TGCAGCGTTGAGGCGGGGACTGGAAACACCATATATTTT CSVEAGTGNTIYF . TRBJ1-3 TRBV29-1 .
TGTGCCATCAGTGATCTGACAGGGGGCCAAGAGACCCAGTACTTC CAISDLTGGQETQYF . TRBJ2-5 TRBV10-3 TRBD1
TGTGCCAGCAGCTTGCCGGGGGGACAAGAGACCCAGTACTTC CASSLPGGQETQYF . TRBJ2-5 TRBV5-5 TRBD2
TGTGCCAGCAGCGCAAGTAGCGGGGGGGCCTACGAGCAGTACTTC CASSASSGGAYEQYF . TRBJ2-7 TRBV9 TRBD2
TGTGCCAGCAGTTTAGTAGGGGGCGACTACGAGCAGTACTTC CASSLVGGDYEQYF . TRBJ2-7 TRBV28 TRBD1
TGTGCCTGGTCGGACAGCGCGATCTATGGCTACACCTTC CAWSDSAIYGYTF . TRBJ1-2 TRBV30 .
TGTGCCAGCAGCTTAGGGCGGGCAGGGGGCTTGAGGGAAGCTTTCTTT CASSLGRAGGLREAFF few TRBJ1-1 TRBV7-8 TRBD1
TGTGCCAGCAGCCCATTAGGACAGGCTCGGTCACCCCTCCACTTT CASSPLGQARSPLHF few TRBJ1-6 TRBV7-9 TRBD1
TGTGCCAGCAGCGAGGGCAGGATCTACGAGCAGTACTTC CASSEGRIYEQYF . TRBJ2-7 TRBV6-5 .
TGCGCCAGTACAGCGGCAGGGGCCAACGTCCTGACTTTC CASTAAGANVLTF . TRBJ2-6 TRBV5-1 .
TGTGCCAGCAGCTTACATGGGCCCATAACAGATACGCAGTATTTT CASSLHGPITDTQYF . TRBJ2-3 TRBV7-3 .
TGCGCCAGCAGCCAAGTAACGGCGAACACTGAAGCTTTCTTT CASSQVTANTEAFF . TRBJ1-1 TRBV4-1 .
TGCAGTGCTCTGGCCGGGGGCACCATATATTTT CSALAGGTIYF . TRBJ1-3 TRBV20-1 .
TGTGCCAGCTCACTATCCGAGGGACAAGAGACCCAGTACTTC CASSLSEGQETQYF . TRBJ2-5 TRBV7-9 .
TGTGCCAGTAGTCGGGACCAAATTTCCGTTCCTCGACTCTACGAGCAGTACTTC CASSRDQISVPRLYEQYF once TRBJ2-7 TRBV19 .
TGTGCCAGTAGTATAGGGCAGGTAGCGGGAACCTACGAGCAGTACTTC CASSIGQVAGTYEQYF . TRBJ2-7 TRBV19 TRBD2
TGTGCCAGCAGCTTGGAGGACAGGACGATCACAGATACGCAGTATTTT CASSLEDRTITDTQYF . TRBJ2-3 TRBV5-6 TRBD1
TGCGCCAGCAGCTTGTCCCAAACGGGGACAGCTACGAACACCGGGGAGCTGTTTTTT CASSLSQTGTATNTGELFF . TRBJ2-2 TRBV5-1 TRBD1
TGTGCCAGCAGCGTAAGGGTTCCAGGGGAGAAAGTTAAGGAAGCTTTCTTT CASSVRVPGEKVKEAFF . TRBJ1-1 TRBV9 .